Each of the 31 T cell receptor beta chains below was sequenced from the same sample in a study of T cells in Graves' hyperthyroidism and ophthalmopathy. Regions amplified from RNA transcripts were the TCR beta CDR3 regions. The HTBI primer set served for first-round RT-PCR of the TCR CDR3. TCRdb passed the multiplex PCR reads through MiXCR, listing each CDR3 protein once. The profile shows more than 300,000 distinct CDR3 sequences, 15% to 20% of them singletons. Material for sequencing was blood. The receptor set was obtained from a woman aged 25-40 years with Graves' hyperthyroidism that later progressed to Graves' ophthalmopathy.

This clonotype was counted ten times or more. The J gene is TRBJ2-3, the V gene TRBV20-1; D is perhaps TRBD1 (6 bases). The CDR3 covers 14 residues. Trimming stripped 5 bases from V and 0 bases from J, with 12 bases between. Germline-derived CDR1 and CDR2 are DFQATT and SNEGSKA (reference sequence). CDR3 bases: TGCAGTGCTCCTTCCGGACAGAGCACAGATACGCAGTATTTT. This gives the protein CSAPSGQSTDTQYF.

This clonotype was observed many times. The chain links TRBV20-1 to TRBJ2-7; D ambiguous. V gave up 4 bases and J gave up 0 bases, with 13 bases separating them. This CDR3 spans 14 amino acids. CDR1 and CDR2 from the germline V gene are DFQATT and SNEGSKA (reference sequence). The CDR3: CSATNPQDSYEQYF. The CDR3 DNA reads as TGCAGTGCTACAAACCCCCAGGACTCCTACGAGCAGTACTTC.

As for this clonotype: No conserved phenylalanine or tryptophan ends this CDR3, so it is likely a read error. The V and J genes are TRBV2 and TRBJ2-7; a possible D gene is TRBD2 (5 bases). CDR1 and CDR2 from the germline V gene are SNHLY and FYNNEI. Trimming pared 6 bases from V and 6 bases from J, leaving 21 bases between. The CDR3 covers 15 residues. The CDR3 is CASRGSLAAGLEQYL. CDR3 DNA sequence: TGTGCCAGCAGAGGCTCTTTGGCAGCCGGACTCGAGCAGTACCTC.

Many counts were recorded for this clonotype. The chain has TRBV12-3 or TRBV12-4 and TRBJ2-7, with D possibly being TRBD1 or TRBD2 (5 bases each). Trimming left V 4 bases short and J 9 bases short, with 16 bases between. The CDR3 is 13 amino acids. The CDR3 region has the DNA TGTGCCAGCAGTTCTAATCGGGGCGGCGGGCAGTACTTC. Translating it yields CASSSNRGGGQYF.

This clonotype has just a few counts. This sequence joins TRBV20-1 and TRBJ1-1; D is perhaps TRBD1 (5 bases). Per germline, CDR1 DFQATT and CDR2 SNEGSKA (reference sequence). The CDR3 loop spans 14 amino acids. Deletions cut 3 bases from V and 4 bases from J, with 15 bases between. The CDR3, as DNA: TGCAGTGCTAGGAGGGACTGGACGAGCACTGAAGCTTTCTTT. It is translated as CSARRDWTSTEAFF.

This clonotype was seen more than once but under ten times. This chain uses TRBV3-1 with TRBJ2-7, with unresolved D. Germline CDR1 LGHDT, CDR2 YNNKEL (reference sequence). V was cut by 4 bases and J by 2 bases, with 18 bases left in between. This CDR3 comprises 16 residues. CDR3 DNA sequence: TGTGCCAGCAGCCCATCTCGCGCAGGCGAAACCTACGAGCAGTACTTC. Protein: CASSPSRAGETYEQYF.

This clonotype was seen repeatedly, ten times or more. The chain recombines TRBV2 with TRBJ1-5; possible D gene TRBD1, 5 bases. Trimming left V 4 bases short and J 4 bases short, with 14 bases between. CDR3 size: 15 residues. Germline assignment: CDR1 SNHLY and CDR2 FYNNEI. CDR3 coding DNA: TGTGCCAGCAGTGCTCTATACAGGAGGAATCAGCCCCAGCATTTT. As protein: CASSALYRRNQPQHF.

This clonotype was counted only a few times. With a much larger clone just one base away, this may be a read error. CDR3 region: CANRALRTDGYTF. CDR3 nucleotide sequence: TGTGCCAACCGCGCTCTAAGGACTGATGGCTACACCTTC. The V gene is TRBV27, the J gene TRBJ1-2; D remains unclear. This CDR3 has 13 amino acids. V was cut by 10 bases and J by 6 bases, with 18 bases left in between. The germline CDR1 and CDR2 sequences are MNHEY and SMNVEV (reference sequence).

At least ten counts were recorded for this clonotype. The chain recombines TRBV12-3 or TRBV12-4 with TRBJ2-7; unclear D gene. V was pared by 3 bases and J by 6 bases, with 15 bases between. The CDR3 is made up of 14 amino acids. The CDR3 reads CASSFNGGSGEQYF. Here the CDR3 DNA reads TGTGCCAGCAGTTTTAATGGCGGTTCAGGCGAGCAGTACTTC.

This rearrangement joins TRBV9 to TRBJ1-4, with TRBD1 matching 9 bases. With V trimmed by 4 bases and J by 8 bases, 9 bases remained unmatched. CDR1 is SGDLS, CDR2 YYNGEE, per germline. The CDR3 extends over 15 amino acids. The CDR3, as DNA: TGTGCCAGCAGCACAGGGACAGGGCATTACGAAAAACTGTTTTTT. Residues: CASSTGTGHYEKLFF.

This clonotype was found many times. This sequence joins TRBV2 and TRBJ1-1; D gene ambiguous. V lost 6 bases, J lost 0 bases, and 11 bases lay in between. Germline V lookup: CDR1 SNHLY, CDR2 FYNNEI. CDR3 length equals 14 residues. As DNA, the CDR3 is TGTGCCAGCAGCTACCAAGGGTTGAACACTGAAGCTTTCTTT. This encodes CASSYQGLNTEAFF.

This clonotype was picked up a small number of times. V usage is TRBV5-1 and J usage is TRBJ2-3, with 9 bases aligning to TRBD2. Germline V gene sequence: CDR1 SGHRS, CDR2 YFSETQ. The CDR3 runs to 15 residues. Losses at the gene ends were 2 bases for V and 4 bases for J; bases not matched to a gene: 5. The CDR3 DNA follows: TGCGCCAGCAGCTTCGGTTGGACTAGCGCAGATACGCAGTATTTT. Translated: CASSFGWTSADTQYF.

On this clonotype itself: A read error may be the cause here, since a much bigger clone is one base away. This chain joins TRBV6-1 and TRBJ2-7; D possibly corresponds to TRBD2 (6 bases). Germline V gives CDR1 MNHNS, CDR2 SASEGT. The CDR3 spans 13 residues. The DNA for the CDR3 is TGTGTCAGCGCAGGGACTGCCTATTACGAGCAGTACTTC. This translates into CVSAGTAYYEQYF.

This clonotype occurred a few times. The CDR3 loop reads CASSLRASTEAFF. DNA of the CDR3: TGCGCCAGCAGCTTGAGAGCTTCTACTGAAGCTTTCTTT. The V call is TRBV5-1, the J call TRBJ1-1; D is undetermined. From germline, CDR1 is SGHRS and CDR2 YFSETQ. Trimming cost V 1 base and J 5 bases, with 9 bases left between them. This CDR3 region has 13 residues. The whole variable domain, filled in from reference TRBV5-1 and TRBJ1-1, reads KAGVTQTPRYLIKTRGQQVTLSCSPISGHRSVSWYQQTPGQGLQFLFEYFSETQRNKGNFPGRFSGRQFSNSRSEMNVSTLELGDSALYLCASSLRASTEAFFGQGTRLTVV.

This clonotype occurred many times. V usage is TRBV11-2 and J usage is TRBJ1-2, with 9 bases that match TRBD1. J lost 6 bases, V lost 2 bases, and 4 bases had no gene match. This CDR3 has 14 residues. Per germline, CDR1 SGHAT and CDR2 FQNNGV. The DNA for the CDR3 is TGTGCCAGCAGCTTAAGCGGACAGGGGAATGGCTACACCTTC. Translation: CASSLSGQGNGYTF.

This clonotype came up a few times. The chain is built from TRBV28 and TRBJ1-1, with a possible D match to TRBD1 (6 bases). The CDR3 has 14 amino acids. Germline loops: CDR1 MDHEN, CDR2 SYDVKM. V was shortened by 5 bases and J by 2 bases, with 12 bases between the two germline ends. CDR3 nucleotide sequence: TGTGCCAGCAGTAGATTGGGGGGCAACACTGAAGCTTTCTTT. Amino acids: CASSRLGGNTEAFF.

This clonotype showed up many times. This sequence joins TRBV7-9 and TRBJ2-1; 7 positions match TRBD1. V lost 5 bases, J lost 3 bases, and 7 bases stayed unmatched. Germline assignment: CDR1 SEHNR and CDR2 FQNEAQ (reference sequence). This CDR3 has 15 residues. This chain's CDR3 is CASSRPRDSYNEQFF. The CDR3 DNA sequence: TGTGCCAGCAGCCGCCCAAGGGACAGCTACAATGAGCAGTTCTTC.

This clonotype has ten or more counts. The chain has TRBV20-1 and TRBJ1-1; the match to TRBD1 covers 7 bases. Germline values: CDR1 DFQATT, CDR2 SNEGSKA (reference sequence). This CDR3 has 14 residues. With 3 bases clipped from V and 0 bases from J, the junction kept 4 bases outside the gene matches. CDR3 nucleotides: TGCAGTGCTAGCAGGGGGAATTTGAACACTGAAGCTTTCTTT. Protein: CSASRGNLNTEAFF.

This clonotype was detected a few times. The J gene is TRBJ1-6, the V gene TRBV27; TRBD1 matches at 7 bases. Germline CDR1 and CDR2: MNHEY and SMNVEV (reference sequence). The CDR3 is 13 residues long. With V trimmed by 3 bases and J by 10 bases, 3 bases remained unmatched. This CDR3 is CASSFTGASPLHF. As DNA, the CDR3 is TGTGCCAGCAGTTTTACAGGGGCATCACCCCTCCACTTT.

This clonotype was detected many times. The chain is built from TRBV11-1 and TRBJ2-3, with 11 bases aligning to TRBD2. CDR3 length equals 16 residues. Germline V gene sequence: CDR1 SGHAT, CDR2 FQDESV (reference sequence). The V and J ends lost 5 bases and 4 bases, in that order; junction bases with no gene match: 8. The CDR3 region is CASSPQIAGGADTQYF. CDR3 DNA sequence: TGTGCCAGCAGCCCACAAATAGCGGGAGGGGCAGATACGCAGTATTTT.

This clonotype was seen only a few times. V gene TRBV19 combines with J gene TRBJ2-7, with TRBD1 matching 7 bases. The V gene's germline CDR1 is LNHDA and CDR2 SQIVND (reference sequence). This CDR3 has 15 residues. J was trimmed by 2 bases and V by 4 bases; bases with no gene match: 8. The CDR3 DNA follows: TGTGCCAGTAGTAGCCGACAGGGTTTAGCCTACGAGCAGTACTTC. It codes for CASSSRQGLAYEQYF.

This clonotype was seen repeatedly, ten times or more. The chain carries TRBV5-1 and TRBJ1-1; TRBD1 might be the D (5 bases). The germline V and J ends were trimmed by 0 bases and 3 bases, with 9 bases remaining between them. The length of the CDR3 is 14 residues. Per the germline V gene, CDR1 is SGHRS and CDR2 is YFSETQ. CDR3 amino acids: CASSLEGRYTEAFF. The CDR3 DNA is TGCGCCAGCAGCTTGGAGGGGAGATACACTGAAGCTTTCTTT.

This clonotype has a handful of counts. The rearrangement links TRBV15 to TRBJ2-7; D gene uncertain. The V gene lost 0 bases and the J gene lost 7 bases, with 13 bases spanning the gap. CDR3 length equals 14 residues. Germline V gene sequence: CDR1 LNHNV, CDR2 YYDKDF (reference sequence). The CDR3 loop is CATSRDHAELEQYF. CDR3 bases: TGTGCCACCAGCAGAGATCACGCGGAGCTTGAGCAGTACTTC.

This clonotype was counted at least ten times. This chain links TRBV6-1 with TRBJ1-4; D gene uncertain. The CDR3 consists of 15 residues. CDR1 and CDR2 from the germline V gene are MNHNS and SASEGT. Deletions cut 3 bases from V and 4 bases from J, with 12 bases between. CDR3 loop: CASSDMEGLNEKLFF. The CDR3, as DNA: TGTGCCAGCAGTGACATGGAGGGCCTTAATGAAAAACTGTTTTTT.

This clonotype was detected ten times or more. The chain joins TRBV29-1 to TRBJ2-3; perhaps TRBD2 as D (6 bases). The CDR3 covers 14 residues. The V and J ends lost 3 bases and 4 bases respectively, with 14 bases between them. Germline CDR1 and CDR2: SQVTM and ANQGSEA. The CDR3 here is CSVDGRGTSDTQYF. CDR3 DNA: TGCAGCGTTGATGGGCGGGGTACTTCAGATACGCAGTATTTT.

This rearrangement joins TRBV6-1 to TRBJ1-1; D is unresolved. This CDR3 is 12 amino acids long. Germline CDR1 and CDR2: MNHNS and SASEGT. V lost 5 bases and J lost 6, with 10 bases in between. Here the CDR3 reads CASSLMDSEAFF. The CDR3 nucleotides are TGTGCCAGCAGTTTGATGGACTCTGAAGCTTTCTTT.

Notes on this clonotype: One base away lies a much larger clone, so this may be a sequencing read error. V gene TRBV18 combines with J gene TRBJ2-1; 10 nucleotides line up with TRBD1. The V gene's germline CDR1 is KGHSH and CDR2 LQKENI. J lost 10 bases, V lost 3 bases, and 9 bases had no gene match. This CDR3 comprises 15 residues. CDR3 sequence (DNA): TGTGCCAGCTCACCGGGGACAGGGGTGTCTAACGAGCAGTTCTTC. It yields the protein CASSPGTGVSNEQFF.

This chain links TRBV27 with TRBJ2-3; 8 positions agree with TRBD2. This CDR3 comprises 16 residues. The germline gives CDR1 MNHEY, CDR2 SMNVEV (reference sequence). The ends lost 1 base at V and 2 bases at J; junction bases unmatched: 5. For the CDR3, the DNA is TGTGCCAGCAGTTTATTTTGGCGGGAGGTCACAGATACGCAGTATTTT. Translated, it gives CASSLFWREVTDTQYF.

This clonotype was found many times. The CDR3 loop is CASRENRGTDTQYF. The DNA for the CDR3 is TGTGCCAGCAGAGAAAACAGGGGCACAGATACGCAGTATTTT. The V gene is TRBV28, the J gene TRBJ2-3; possible D gene TRBD1, 6 bases. CDR3 length: 14 amino acids. CDR1 is MDHEN and CDR2 is SYDVKM in the germline V gene. Trimming left V 6 bases short and J 1 base short, with 11 bases between.

This clonotype was recorded many times. The chain uses TRBV7-9 and TRBJ1-2; D may be TRBD1 (6 bases). The germline gives CDR1 SEHNR, CDR2 FQNEAQ (reference sequence). This CDR3 contains 16 residues. Trimming took 5 bases from V and 2 from J, leaving 18 bases between them. This chain's CDR3 is CASSPPGRGGNYGYTF. CDR3 sequence (DNA): TGTGCCAGCAGCCCCCCAGGAAGGGGGGGGAACTATGGCTACACCTTC.

The CDR3 here is CASSLDRADEQYF. CDR3 DNA: TGTGCCAGCAGCTTAGATCGTGCTGACGAGCAGTACTTC. The V gene is TRBV11-2, the J gene TRBJ2-7, with unresolved D. This CDR3 comprises 13 residues. Germline V CDR1 and CDR2: SGHAT, FQNNGV. V shed 0 bases and J shed 5 bases, with 8 bases lying between them.